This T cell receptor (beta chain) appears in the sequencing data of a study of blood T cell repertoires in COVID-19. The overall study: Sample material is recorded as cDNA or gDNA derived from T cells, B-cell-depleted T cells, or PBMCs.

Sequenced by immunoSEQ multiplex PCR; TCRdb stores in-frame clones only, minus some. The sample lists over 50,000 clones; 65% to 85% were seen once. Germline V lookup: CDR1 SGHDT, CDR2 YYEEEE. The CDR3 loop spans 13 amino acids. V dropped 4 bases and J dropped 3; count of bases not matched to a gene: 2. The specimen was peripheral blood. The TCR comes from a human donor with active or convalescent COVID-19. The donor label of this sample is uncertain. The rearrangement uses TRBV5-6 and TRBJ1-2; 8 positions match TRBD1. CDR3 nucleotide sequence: TGTGCCAGCAGCCGGGACAGGTACTATGGCTACACCTTC. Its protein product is CASSRDRYYGYTF.